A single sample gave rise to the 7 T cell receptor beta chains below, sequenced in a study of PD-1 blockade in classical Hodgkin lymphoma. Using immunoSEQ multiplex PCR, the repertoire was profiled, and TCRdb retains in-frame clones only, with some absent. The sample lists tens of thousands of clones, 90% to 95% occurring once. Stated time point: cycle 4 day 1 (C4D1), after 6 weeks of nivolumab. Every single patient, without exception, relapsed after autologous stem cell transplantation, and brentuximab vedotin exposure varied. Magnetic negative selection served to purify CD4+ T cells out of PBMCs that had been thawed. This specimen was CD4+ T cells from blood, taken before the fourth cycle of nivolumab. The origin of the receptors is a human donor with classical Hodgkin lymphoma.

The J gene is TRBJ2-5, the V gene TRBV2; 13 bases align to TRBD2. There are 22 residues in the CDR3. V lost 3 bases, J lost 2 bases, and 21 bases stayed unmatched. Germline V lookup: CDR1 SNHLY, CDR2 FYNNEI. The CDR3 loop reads CASSDRHDDAPKTSGRQETQYF. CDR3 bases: TGTGCCAGCAGTGACAGGCACGATGACGCGCCGAAGACTAGCGGGAGGCAAGAGACCCAGTACTTC.

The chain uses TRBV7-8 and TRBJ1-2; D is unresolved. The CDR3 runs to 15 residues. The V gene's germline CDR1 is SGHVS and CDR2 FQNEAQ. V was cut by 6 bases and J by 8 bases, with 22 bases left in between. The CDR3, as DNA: TGTGCCAGCAGTGGTAAAGGGCCGAGCCTAGGAGGCTACACCTTC. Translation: CASSGKGPSLGGYTF.

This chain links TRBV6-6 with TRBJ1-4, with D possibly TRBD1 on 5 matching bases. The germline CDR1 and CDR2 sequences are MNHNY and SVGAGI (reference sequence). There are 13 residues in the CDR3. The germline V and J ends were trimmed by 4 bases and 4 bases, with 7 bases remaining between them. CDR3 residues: CASSWQGNEKLFF. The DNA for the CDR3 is TGTGCCAGCAGTTGGCAGGGTAATGAAAAACTGTTTTTT.

CDR3 nucleotide sequence: TGTGCCAGCAGCCGCCCGGGACAGGGGAACACTGAAGCTTTCTTT. This encodes CASSRPGQGNTEAFF. The chain couples TRBV7-8 to TRBJ1-1, with 9 bases matching TRBD1. The CDR3 has 15 residues. Unmatched junction bases numbered 5, after V lost 5 bases and J lost 1 base. Germline V gene sequence: CDR1 SGHVS, CDR2 FQNEAQ.

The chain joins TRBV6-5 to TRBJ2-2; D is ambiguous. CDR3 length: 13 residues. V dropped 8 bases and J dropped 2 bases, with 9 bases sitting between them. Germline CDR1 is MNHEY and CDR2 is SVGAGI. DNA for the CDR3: TGTGCCAGCGGTCGGCTAAACACCGGGGAGCTGTTTTTT. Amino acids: CASGRLNTGELFF.

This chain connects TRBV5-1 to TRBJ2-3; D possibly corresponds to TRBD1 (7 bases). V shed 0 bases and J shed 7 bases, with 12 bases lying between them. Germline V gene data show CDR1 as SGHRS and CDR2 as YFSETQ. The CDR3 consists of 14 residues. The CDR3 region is CASSLGQGGNTQYF. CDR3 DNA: TGCGCCAGCAGCTTGGGGCAGGGGGGAAATACGCAGTATTTT.

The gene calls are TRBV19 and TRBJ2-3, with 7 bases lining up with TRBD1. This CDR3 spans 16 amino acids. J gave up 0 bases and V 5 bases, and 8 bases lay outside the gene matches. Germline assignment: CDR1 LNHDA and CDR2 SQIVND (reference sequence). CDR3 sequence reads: CASSSHRQGSTDTQYF. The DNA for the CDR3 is TGTGCCAGTAGTTCGCATCGACAGGGAAGCACAGATACGCAGTATTTT. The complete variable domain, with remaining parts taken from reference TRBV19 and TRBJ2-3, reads DGGITQSPKYLFRKEGQNVTLSCEQNLNHDAMYWYRQDPGQGLRLIYYSQIVNDFQKGDIAEGYSVSREKKESFPLTVTSAQKNPTAFYLCASSSHRQGSTDTQYFGPGTRLTVL.